The entry below gives a single T cell receptor beta chain sequence along with its context. Germline and junction disagree at one end, which may indicate a read error. The CDR3 consists of 15 residues. Germline V gives CDR1 ENHRY, CDR2 SYGVKD. These data originate in a study of Graves' ophthalmopathy and Graves' hyperthyroidism. Looking at the study overall: Before any treatment, peripheral blood was taken at the initial diagnosis.

Amplifying from RNA transcripts, the study obtained TCR beta CDR3 regions. The workflow started with a first-round RT-PCR run with HTBI primers and then moved on to a second-round multiplex PCR. TCRdb processed the multiplex PCR reads anew with MiXCR; each CDR3 protein has one entry. Of under 350,000 distinct CDR3 sequences in the sample, roughly 15% were seen once. Sampling over 8 ml of fresh peripheral blood provided the PBMCs. The genes are TRBV10-3 and TRBJ1-1; TRBD1 matches 7 bases. Sequencing was carried out using peripheral blood. The source is an adult man with Graves' ophthalmopathy. The CDR3 loop is CASSESTGVDTEAFF. CDR3 sequence (DNA): TGTGCCAGCAGTGAGTCCACAGGGGTAGACACTGAAGCTTTCTTT.